These 26 T cell receptor beta chains were sequenced from one sample in a study of T cell responses to AZD1222 COVID-19 vaccine. Only in-frame clones appear in the TCRdb table, and some are missing; sequencing was by immunoSEQ multiplex PCR. The table lists about 110,000 clones, around nine tenths of them singletons. This material consisted of peripheral blood, taken 28 days after the second AZD1222 dose. Every receptor here comes from an adult who received the AZD1222 COVID-19 vaccine.

This sequence joins TRBV9 and TRBJ2-1; tentative D call: TRBD2 (6 bases). V shed 7 bases and J shed 10 bases, with 12 bases lying between them. The length of the CDR3 is 11 residues. The germline V gene encodes CDR1 SGDLS and CDR2 YYNGEE. CDR3 amino acids: CASGRNEEQFF. The DNA of the CDR3 is TGTGCCAGCGGGAGGAACGAGGAGCAGTTCTTC.

The genes are TRBV3-1 (or the pseudogene TRBV3-2) and TRBJ1-2; 7 bases line up with TRBD1. Germline loops: CDR1 LGHDT, CDR2 YNNKEL (reference sequence). V shed 3 bases and J 3 bases; nucleotides not matched to a gene: 4. The CDR3 has 14 amino acids. The CDR3 is CASSQRGLDYGYTF. The CDR3 coding sequence is TGTGCCAGCAGCCAGAGGGGGCTTGACTATGGCTACACCTTC.

The V gene is TRBV28, the J gene TRBJ1-1; the match to TRBD1 covers 9 bases. Germline V lookup: CDR1 MDHEN, CDR2 SYDVKM. The J segment lost 4 bases and the V segment lost 6 bases, leaving 6 bases of the junction unmatched. The CDR3 sequence is 14 residues long. CDR3 amino acids: CASRTQGAPTEAFF. The CDR3 nucleotides are TGTGCCAGCAGGACACAGGGGGCGCCCACTGAAGCTTTCTTT.

The chain carries TRBV4-1 and TRBJ1-4; 9 bases are shared with TRBD1. This CDR3 spans 18 amino acids. CDR1 and CDR2 (germline): MGHRA, YSYEKL. V dropped 3 bases and J dropped 0; count of bases not matched to a gene: 8. CDR3: CASSQLRTGAPTNEKLFF. The CDR3 coding sequence is TGCGCCAGCAGCCAGCTCAGGACAGGGGCCCCAACTAATGAAAAACTGTTTTTT.

This clone was counted only a few times. The V call is TRBV9, the J call TRBJ2-1, with 7 positions matching TRBD2. The CDR3 extends over 16 amino acids. Germline CDR1 and CDR2: SGDLS and YYNGEE. V lost 4 bases, J lost 3 bases, and 10 bases stayed unmatched. The CDR3: CASSHPLTSRYNEQFF. The DNA of the CDR3 is TGTGCCAGCAGCCACCCTTTGACTAGCCGCTACAATGAGCAGTTCTTC.

The gene calls are TRBV21-1 and TRBJ2-5. TRBV21-1 is listed as a pseudogene. This CDR3 spans 12 amino acids. CDR3 amino acids: CASSKCQETQYF. DNA of the CDR3: TGTGCCAGCAGCAAATGTCAAGAGACCCAGTACTTC.

The J gene is TRBJ1-2, the V gene TRBV25-1; the D gene is possibly TRBD1 (6 bases). Germline CDR1 is MGHDK and CDR2 is SYGVNS. Between the trimmed V and J ends, which lost 6 bases and 0 bases, there was a span of 17 bases. The CDR3 contains 16 residues. CDR3 in amino acids: CASSVTGLGANYGYTF. CDR3 sequence (DNA): TGTGCCAGCAGCGTTACAGGGTTAGGAGCTAACTATGGCTACACCTTC.

This clone was detected only a few times. The chain combines TRBV19 with TRBJ1-1, with D maybe TRBD1 (5 bases). The germline V gene encodes CDR1 LNHDA and CDR2 SQIVND (reference sequence). V was shortened by 6 bases and J by 5 bases, with 16 bases between the two germline ends. The CDR3 contains 14 residues. The CDR3 DNA follows: TGTGCCAGTAGACAAGATACAGGTATAACTGAAGCTTTCTTT. It is translated as CASRQDTGITEAFF.

The gene calls are TRBV10-3 and TRBJ1-1; 8 bases fit TRBD1. The V and J ends lost 10 bases and 1 base, in that order; junction bases with no gene match: 2. This CDR3 comprises 12 residues. Per germline, CDR1 ENHRY and CDR2 SYGVKD. This CDR3 is CATGQGNTEAFF. CDR3 bases: TGTGCCACCGGACAGGGGAACACTGAAGCTTTCTTT.

V gene TRBV5-1 combines with J gene TRBJ2-1, with 10 bases identical to TRBD2. The CDR3 sequence is 16 residues long. Looked up from germline, CDR1 is SGHRS and CDR2 is YFSETQ. The V segment lost 0 bases and the J segment 7 bases; nucleotides outside the gene matches: 7. The CDR3 sequence: CASSLGIAGGINEQFF. The CDR3 bases are TGCGCCAGCAGCTTGGGTATAGCGGGAGGAATTAATGAGCAGTTCTTC.

The CDR3 region has the DNA TGTGCCAGCAGCTTAGGAGGCAGCTACGAGCAGTACTTC. Translation: CASSLGGSYEQYF. V is TRBV11-3 and J is TRBJ2-7; D not certain. The CDR3 runs to 13 residues. Trimming cost V 1 base and J 3 bases, with 7 bases left between them. The germline gives CDR1 SGHNT, CDR2 YENEEA.

This chain uses TRBV7-8 with TRBJ1-2; 8 bases match TRBD1. Looked up from germline, CDR1 is SGHVS and CDR2 is FQNEAQ. The CDR3 spans 14 residues. V lost 0 bases and J lost 6; bases outside the gene matches: 3. The CDR3 region is CASSLAQGADGYTF. The CDR3 nucleotides are TGTGCCAGCAGCTTAGCCCAGGGGGCGGATGGCTACACCTTC.

This clone appeared a single time. The rearrangement joins TRBV15 to TRBJ1-5, with D tentatively TRBD1 (5 bases). V was shortened by 3 bases and J by 3 bases, with 15 bases between the two germline ends. CDR1 and CDR2 (germline): LNHNV, YYDKDF (reference sequence). The CDR3 loop spans 16 amino acids. In DNA form, the CDR3 reads TGTGCCACCAGCAGGGCACAGGTATCCTCCAATCAGCCCCAGCATTTT. Translating it yields CATSRAQVSSNQPQHF.

This chain links TRBV28 with TRBJ1-1; tentatively, D is TRBD1 (6 bases). Trimming removed 4 bases at V and 8 bases at J, with 14 bases between. CDR1 is MDHEN, CDR2 SYDVKM, per germline. This CDR3 region has 13 residues. CDR3 sequence (DNA): TGTGCCAGCAGTTCCCCGGGCGGGGGCGAAGCTTTCTTT. It is translated as CASSSPGGGEAFF.

CDR3: CASSYLIGIENGYTF. In DNA form, the CDR3 reads TGTGCCAGCAGTTACCTCATTGGAATTGAGAATGGCTACACCTTC. This chain links TRBV6-5 with TRBJ1-2; D is ambiguous. V was pared by 2 bases and J by 6 bases, with 16 bases between. The CDR3 is made up of 15 amino acids. In germline, CDR1 is MNHEY, CDR2 SVGAGI.

The rearrangement links TRBV27 to TRBJ2-7; tentative D call: TRBD2 (6 bases). This CDR3 comprises 16 residues. The V and J ends lost 2 bases and 0 bases respectively, with 14 bases between them. In germline, CDR1 is MNHEY, CDR2 SMNVEV (reference sequence). The CDR3 sequence: CASSLDQRASSYEQYF. The CDR3 bases are TGTGCCAGCAGTTTAGACCAGCGGGCGAGCTCCTACGAGCAGTACTTC.

The chain combines TRBV6-5 with TRBJ1-4; no reliable D call. The length of the CDR3 is 15 residues. Between the trimmed V and J ends, which lost 6 bases and 0 bases, there was a span of 11 bases. Germline V gives CDR1 MNHEY, CDR2 SVGAGI. The CDR3 DNA follows: TGTGCCAGCAGGAGGCAGCTAGCAACTAATGAAAAACTGTTTTTT. The encoded protein is CASRRQLATNEKLFF.

Here the CDR3 DNA reads TGTGCCAGCAGCTTGTACGCGACAGGGGGCACCGCTGGGTTCAATGAGCAGTTCTTC. Translated: CASSLYATGGTAGFNEQFF. The J gene is TRBJ2-1, the V gene TRBV5-5, with TRBD1 identical over 10 bases. Germline trimming cut 1 base from V and 6 bases from J; bases unmatched to any gene: 16. Germline-derived CDR1 and CDR2 are SGHKS and YYEKEE (reference sequence). The CDR3 has 19 residues. The entire variable domain, with the rest obtained from reference TRBV5-5 and TRBJ2-1, is as follows: DAGVTQSPTHLIKTRGQQVTLRCSPISGHKSVSWYQQVLGQGPQFIFQYYEKEERGRGNFPDRFSARQFPNYSSELNVNALLLGDSALYLCASSLYATGGTAGFNEQFFGPGTRLTVL.

The CDR3 is CASSLGQGLRNYGYTF. The CDR3 DNA reads as TGTGCCAGCAGCTTGGGACAGGGGCTGCGGAACTATGGCTACACCTTC. The V call is TRBV7-2, the J call TRBJ1-2; 10 nucleotides line up with TRBD1. Germline V gives CDR1 SGHTA, CDR2 FQGNSA. Unmatched junction bases numbered 6, after V lost 3 bases and J lost 2 bases. There are 16 residues in the CDR3.

The chain has TRBV2 and TRBJ2-5, with D unclear. The CDR3 has 14 residues. Trimming stripped 6 bases from V and 5 bases from J, with 16 bases between. CDR1 is SNHLY and CDR2 is FYNNEI in the germline V gene. CDR3 loop: CASSPRNLGETQYF. DNA for the CDR3: TGTGCCAGCAGCCCTCGAAACCTGGGGGAGACCCAGTACTTC.

V usage is TRBV6-5 and J usage is TRBJ1-2; TRBD1 might be the D (5 bases). Between the trimmed V and J ends, which lost 11 bases and 4 bases, there was a span of 14 bases. Germline values: CDR1 MNHEY, CDR2 SVGAGI. This CDR3 has 12 residues. CDR3 DNA sequence: TGTGCCGGACTGACAGACCCCTATGGCTACACCTTC. The encoded protein is CAGLTDPYGYTF.

This chain connects TRBV10-3 to TRBJ1-2; TRBD1 is a possible D gene (5 bases). CDR3 length equals 13 residues. V was cut by 6 bases and J by 5 bases, with 13 bases left in between. Germline V gives CDR1 ENHRY, CDR2 SYGVKD. CDR3 in DNA: TGTGCCATCAGCCCGGGACCGATGTATGGCTACACCTTC. Its protein is CAISPGPMYGYTF.

V gene TRBV7-8 combines with J gene TRBJ1-3, with TRBD1 matching over 8 bases. This CDR3 has 14 residues. Germline trimming cut 4 bases from V and 5 bases from J; bases unmatched to any gene: 4. CDR1 and CDR2 from the germline V gene are SGHVS and FQNEAQ. The CDR3 loop reads CASSSTGGRNTIYF. The CDR3 bases are TGTGCCAGCAGCTCAACAGGGGGGCGAAACACCATATATTTT. Full variable domain (outside the CDR3, taken from reference TRBV7-8 and TRBJ1-3): GAGVSQSPRYKVAKRGQDVALRCDPISGHVSLFWYQQALGQGPEFLTYFQNEAQLDKSGLPSDRFFAERPEGSVSTLKIQRTQQEDSAVYLCASSSTGGRNTIYFGEGSWLTVV.

This rearrangement joins TRBV19 to TRBJ1-4, with D perhaps matching TRBD1 (6 bases). The V gene's germline CDR1 is LNHDA and CDR2 SQIVND (reference sequence). The V gene lost 4 bases and the J gene lost 8 bases, with 17 bases spanning the gap. This CDR3 is 15 amino acids long. CDR3 nucleotide sequence: TGTGCCAGTAGTAACCCCGACAGGCCATGGGAAAAACTGTTTTTT. This translates into CASSNPDRPWEKLFF.

The rearrangement joins TRBV5-4 to TRBJ2-7; the D call may be TRBD1 or TRBD2 (6 bases each). CDR3 size: 15 residues. Per the germline V gene, CDR1 is SGHNT and CDR2 is YYREEE (reference sequence). The V end lost 4 bases, the J end lost 4 bases, and 18 bases lay between the germline ends. The CDR3 protein is CASSVGDRGVYEQYF. The CDR3 DNA sequence: TGTGCCAGCAGCGTTGGGGATAGGGGGGTGTACGAGCAGTACTTC.

The chain uses TRBV19 and TRBJ1-2; 7 bases are shared with TRBD1. The trim removed 10 bases at V and 4 bases at J, leaving 9 bases unmatched. The V gene's germline CDR1 is LNHDA and CDR2 SQIVND (reference sequence). The CDR3 sequence is 13 residues long. This CDR3 reads CATVGQVSYGYTF. Here the CDR3 DNA reads TGTGCCACGGTAGGACAGGTATCCTATGGCTACACCTTC.